Shown below are 3 T cell receptor beta chains from a single sample sequenced in a study of T-cell memory formation after mild COVID-19. One entry per CDR3 protein results from TCRdb running MiXCR on the 5' RACE reads. This table holds 350,000 to 450,000 distinct CDR3 sequences, 20% found once. Sequencing was performed on PBMCs or a T cell subset sorted from them (not recorded which). These receptors originate from an adult woman who had mild COVID-19 (a few samples of this study predate the infection). Cell type and time point are not known.

This clonotype has just a few counts. This chain connects TRBV7-6 to TRBJ2-7; D is undetermined. V dropped 8 bases and J dropped 6 bases, with 11 bases sitting between them. The germline CDR1 and CDR2 sequences are SGHVS and FNYEAQ. The CDR3 loop spans 11 amino acids. The CDR3 spells CASLDEGEQYF. Here the CDR3 DNA reads TGTGCCAGCTTGGACGAAGGCGAGCAGTACTTC. The whole variable domain, remainder taken from reference TRBV7-6 and TRBJ2-7, is GAGVSQSPRYKVTKRGQDVALRCDPISGHVSLYWYRQALGQGPEFLTYFNYEAQQDKSGLPNDRFSAERPEGSISTLTIQRTEQRDSAMYRCASLDEGEQYFGPGTRLTVT.

There are a few counts of this clonotype. The chain joins TRBV28 to TRBJ1-2, with 10 nucleotides matching TRBD1. The germline CDR1 and CDR2 sequences are MDHEN and SYDVKM. After removal of 6 bases from V and 8 bases from J, the junction contained 12 bases not matched to a gene. CDR3 length: 15 residues. CDR3 protein: CASRGTGTGAGGYTF. The CDR3 DNA reads TGTGCCAGCAGGGGAACCGGGACAGGGGCGGGCGGCTACACCTTC.

This clonotype was seen more than once but under ten times. This chain uses TRBV2 with TRBJ1-3, with D hard to call. The germline V gene has CDR1 SNHLY and CDR2 FYNNEI. This CDR3 contains 14 residues. V dropped 8 bases and J dropped 2 bases, with 13 bases sitting between them. The CDR3 DNA follows: TGTGCCAGCGAGCCGCCGAGGGCTGGAAACACCATATATTTT. It specifies CASEPPRAGNTIYF.